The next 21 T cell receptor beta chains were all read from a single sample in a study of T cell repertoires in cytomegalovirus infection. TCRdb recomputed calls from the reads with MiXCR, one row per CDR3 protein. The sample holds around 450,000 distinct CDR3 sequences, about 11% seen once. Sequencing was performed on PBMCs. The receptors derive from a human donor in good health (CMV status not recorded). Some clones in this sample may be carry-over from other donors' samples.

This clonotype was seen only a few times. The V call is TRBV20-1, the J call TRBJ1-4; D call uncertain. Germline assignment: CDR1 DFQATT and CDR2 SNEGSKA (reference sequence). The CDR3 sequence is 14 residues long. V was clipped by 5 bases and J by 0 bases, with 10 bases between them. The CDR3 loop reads CSALRRATNEKLFF. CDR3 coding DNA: TGCAGTGCTCTACGACGGGCAACTAATGAAAAACTGTTTTTT.

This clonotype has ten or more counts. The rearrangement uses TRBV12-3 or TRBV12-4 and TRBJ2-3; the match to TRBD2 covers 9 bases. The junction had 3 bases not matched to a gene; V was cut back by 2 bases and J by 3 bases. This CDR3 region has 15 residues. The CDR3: CASSLLAGRTDTQYF. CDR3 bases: TGTGCCAGCAGTTTACTAGCGGGGAGAACAGATACGCAGTATTTT.

The CDR3 DNA is TGTGCCAGCAGCTTCCTACAGGGGACTGAAGCTTTCTTT. This codes for CASSFLQGTEAFF. The chain carries TRBV13 and TRBJ1-1, with TRBD1 matching 7 bases. The CDR3 is 13 residues long. Germline CDR1 is PRHDT and CDR2 is FYEKMQ (reference sequence). The trim removed 3 bases at V and 5 bases at J, leaving 3 bases unmatched. The whole variable domain, remainder taken from reference TRBV13 and TRBJ1-1, is AAGVIQSPRHLIKEKRETATLKCYPIPRHDTVYWYQQGPGQDPQFLISFYEKMQSDKGSIPDRFSAQQFSDYHSELNMSSLELGDSALYFCASSFLQGTEAFFGQGTRLTVV.

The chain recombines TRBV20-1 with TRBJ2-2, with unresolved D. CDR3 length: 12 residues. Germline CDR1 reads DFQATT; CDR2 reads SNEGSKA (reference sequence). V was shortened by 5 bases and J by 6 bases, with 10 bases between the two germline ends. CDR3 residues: CSAPGLSGELFF. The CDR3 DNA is TGCAGTGCTCCCGGGTTGTCCGGGGAGCTGTTTTTT.

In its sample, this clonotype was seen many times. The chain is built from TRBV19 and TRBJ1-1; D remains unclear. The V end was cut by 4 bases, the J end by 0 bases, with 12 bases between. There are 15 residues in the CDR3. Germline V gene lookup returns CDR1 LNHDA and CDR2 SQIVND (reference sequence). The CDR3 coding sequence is TGTGCCAGTAGTACTCGCGAGGGCTTGAACACTGAAGCTTTCTTT. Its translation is CASSTREGLNTEAFF. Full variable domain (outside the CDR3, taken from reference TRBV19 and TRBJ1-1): DGGITQSPKYLFRKEGQNVTLSCEQNLNHDAMYWYRQDPGQGLRLIYYSQIVNDFQKGDIAEGYSVSREKKESFPLTVTSAQKNPTAFYLCASSTREGLNTEAFFGQGTRLTVV.

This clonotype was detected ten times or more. CDR3 sequence (DNA): TGTGCCAGCAGCTTAGCGCTCTCGGGGGACACCGCCTTCTACGAGCAGTACTTC. It translates to CASSLALSGDTAFYEQYF. V usage is TRBV7-2 and J usage is TRBJ2-7; either TRBD1 or TRBD2 may fit D (6 bases each). Germline V gene data show CDR1 as SGHTA and CDR2 as FQGNSA. Trimming pared 0 bases from V and 3 bases from J, leaving 21 bases between. The CDR3 is 18 residues long.

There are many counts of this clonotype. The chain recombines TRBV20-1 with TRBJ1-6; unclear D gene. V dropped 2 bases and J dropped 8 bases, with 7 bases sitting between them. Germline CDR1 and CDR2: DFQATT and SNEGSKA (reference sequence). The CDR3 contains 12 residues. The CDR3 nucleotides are TGCAGTGCTAGAACGGCAGATTCACCCCTCCACTTT. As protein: CSARTADSPLHF.

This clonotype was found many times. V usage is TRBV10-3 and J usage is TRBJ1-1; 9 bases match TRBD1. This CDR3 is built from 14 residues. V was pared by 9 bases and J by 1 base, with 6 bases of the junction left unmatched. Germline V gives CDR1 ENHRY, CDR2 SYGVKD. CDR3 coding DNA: TGTGCCATAGCCAAGGGACAGGGGAACACTGAAGCTTTCTTT. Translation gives CAIAKGQGNTEAFF.

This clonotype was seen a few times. DNA for the CDR3: TGCAGCGGCGGACACGTCTACGAGCAGTACTTC. Translated, it gives CSGGHVYEQYF. The chain has TRBV29-1 and TRBJ2-7; possible D gene TRBD1, 5 bases. The germline V and J ends were trimmed by 7 bases and 3 bases, with 10 bases remaining between them. CDR1 is SQVTM, CDR2 ANQGSEA, per germline. The CDR3 contains 11 residues.

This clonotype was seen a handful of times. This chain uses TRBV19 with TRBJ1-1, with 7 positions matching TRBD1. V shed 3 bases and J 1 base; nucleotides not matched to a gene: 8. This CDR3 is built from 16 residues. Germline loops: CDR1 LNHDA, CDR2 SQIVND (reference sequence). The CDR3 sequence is CASSIRTGAGNTEAFF. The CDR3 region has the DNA TGTGCCAGTAGTATTAGAACAGGGGCCGGGAACACTGAAGCTTTCTTT. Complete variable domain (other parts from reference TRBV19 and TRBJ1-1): DGGITQSPKYLFRKEGQNVTLSCEQNLNHDAMYWYRQDPGQGLRLIYYSQIVNDFQKGDIAEGYSVSREKKESFPLTVTSAQKNPTAFYLCASSIRTGAGNTEAFFGQGTRLTVV.

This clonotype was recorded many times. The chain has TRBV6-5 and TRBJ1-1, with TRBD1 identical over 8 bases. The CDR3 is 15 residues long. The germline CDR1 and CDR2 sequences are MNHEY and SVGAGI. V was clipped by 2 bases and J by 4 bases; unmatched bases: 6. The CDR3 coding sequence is TGTGCCAGCAGTTACCCCGCAGGGGGCGGCACTGAAGCTTTCTTT. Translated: CASSYPAGGGTEAFF.

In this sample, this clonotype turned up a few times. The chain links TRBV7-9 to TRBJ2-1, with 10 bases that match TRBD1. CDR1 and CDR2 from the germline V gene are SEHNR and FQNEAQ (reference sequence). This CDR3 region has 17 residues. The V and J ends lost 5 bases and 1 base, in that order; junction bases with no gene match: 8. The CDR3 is CASSVRDRGESYNEQFF. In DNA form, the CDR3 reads TGTGCCAGCAGCGTCCGGGACAGGGGAGAATCCTACAATGAGCAGTTCTTC.

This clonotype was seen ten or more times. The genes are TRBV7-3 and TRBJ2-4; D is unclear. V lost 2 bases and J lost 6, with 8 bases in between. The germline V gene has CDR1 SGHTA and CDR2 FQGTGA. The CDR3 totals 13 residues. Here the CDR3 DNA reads TGTGCCAGCAGCTTACTGGACGGAAACATTCAGTACTTC. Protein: CASSLLDGNIQYF.

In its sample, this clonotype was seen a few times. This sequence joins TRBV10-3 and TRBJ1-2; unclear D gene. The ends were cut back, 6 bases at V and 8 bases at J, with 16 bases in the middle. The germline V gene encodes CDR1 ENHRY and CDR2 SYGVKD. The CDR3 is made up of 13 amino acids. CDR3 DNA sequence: TGTGCCATCAGCGGAGTCCCCCGACTCGGCTACACCTTC. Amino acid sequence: CAISGVPRLGYTF.

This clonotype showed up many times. The CDR3 DNA reads TGTGCCAGCAGTACCCGACTAGCGGGACGCCAAGAGACCCAGTACTTC. It yields the protein CASSTRLAGRQETQYF. The chain carries TRBV12-3 or TRBV12-4 and TRBJ2-5, with 11 bases identical to TRBD2. With 5 bases clipped from V and 1 base from J, the junction kept 6 bases outside the gene matches. This CDR3 is built from 16 residues.

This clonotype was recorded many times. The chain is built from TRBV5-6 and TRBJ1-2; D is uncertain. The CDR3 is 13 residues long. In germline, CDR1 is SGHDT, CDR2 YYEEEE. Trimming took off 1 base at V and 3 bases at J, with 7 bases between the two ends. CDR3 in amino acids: CASSLNGDYGYTF. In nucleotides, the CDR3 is TGTGCCAGCAGCTTGAACGGGGACTATGGCTACACCTTC. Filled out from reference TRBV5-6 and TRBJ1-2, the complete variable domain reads DAGVTQSPTHLIKTRGQQVTLRCSPKSGHDTVSWYQQALGQGPQFIFQYYEEEERQRGNFPDRFSGHQFPNYSSELNVNALLLGDSALYLCASSLNGDYGYTFGSGTRLTVV.

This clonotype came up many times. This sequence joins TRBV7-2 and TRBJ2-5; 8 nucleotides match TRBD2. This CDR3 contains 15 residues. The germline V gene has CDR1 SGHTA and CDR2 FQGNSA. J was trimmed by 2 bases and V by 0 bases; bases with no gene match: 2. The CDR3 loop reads CASSLAGTRQETQYF. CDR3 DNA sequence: TGTGCCAGCAGCTTAGCGGGGACTAGGCAAGAGACCCAGTACTTC.

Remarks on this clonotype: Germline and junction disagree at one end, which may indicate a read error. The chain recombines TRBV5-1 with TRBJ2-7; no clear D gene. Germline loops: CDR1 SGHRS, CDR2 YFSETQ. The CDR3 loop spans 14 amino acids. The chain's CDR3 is CTSSSRRASYEQYF. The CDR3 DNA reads TGCACCAGCAGCTCTAGACGGGCTTCCTACGAGCAGTACTTC.

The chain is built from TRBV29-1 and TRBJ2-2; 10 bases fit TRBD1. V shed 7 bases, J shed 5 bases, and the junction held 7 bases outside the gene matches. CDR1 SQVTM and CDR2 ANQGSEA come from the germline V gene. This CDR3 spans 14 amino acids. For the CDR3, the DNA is TGCAGCGCAGCGACAGGGGGCTTTACCGGGGAGCTGTTTTTT. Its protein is CSAATGGFTGELFF.

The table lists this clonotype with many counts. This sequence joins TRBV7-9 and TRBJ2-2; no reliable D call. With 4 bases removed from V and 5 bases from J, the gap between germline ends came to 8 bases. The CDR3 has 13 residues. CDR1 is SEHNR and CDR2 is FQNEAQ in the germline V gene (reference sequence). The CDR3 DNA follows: TGTGCCAGCAGCTCCTTATCGACCGGGGAGCTGTTTTTT. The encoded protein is CASSSLSTGELFF.

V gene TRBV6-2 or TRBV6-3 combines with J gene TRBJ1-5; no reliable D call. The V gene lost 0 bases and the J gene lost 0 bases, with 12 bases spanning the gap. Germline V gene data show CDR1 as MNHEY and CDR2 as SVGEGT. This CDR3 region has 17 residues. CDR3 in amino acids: CASSYSGFRISNQPQHF. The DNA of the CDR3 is TGTGCCAGCAGTTACTCGGGGTTCCGGATTAGCAATCAGCCCCAGCATTTT.